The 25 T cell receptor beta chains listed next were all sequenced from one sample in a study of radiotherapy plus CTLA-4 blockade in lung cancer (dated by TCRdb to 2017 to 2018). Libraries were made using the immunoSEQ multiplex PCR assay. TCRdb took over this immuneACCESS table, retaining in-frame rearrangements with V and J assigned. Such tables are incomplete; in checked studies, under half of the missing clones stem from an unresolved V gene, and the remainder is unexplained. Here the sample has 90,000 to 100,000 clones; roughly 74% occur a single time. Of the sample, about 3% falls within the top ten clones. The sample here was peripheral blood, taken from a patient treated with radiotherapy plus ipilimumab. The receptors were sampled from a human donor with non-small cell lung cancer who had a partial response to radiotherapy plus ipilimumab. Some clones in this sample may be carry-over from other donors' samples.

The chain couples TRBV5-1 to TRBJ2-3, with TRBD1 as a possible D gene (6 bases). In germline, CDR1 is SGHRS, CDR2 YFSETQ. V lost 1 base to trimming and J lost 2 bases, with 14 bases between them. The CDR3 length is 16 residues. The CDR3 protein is CASSLRKQGTTDTQYF. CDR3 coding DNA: TGCGCCAGCAGCTTGCGTAAACAGGGTACCACAGATACGCAGTATTTT.

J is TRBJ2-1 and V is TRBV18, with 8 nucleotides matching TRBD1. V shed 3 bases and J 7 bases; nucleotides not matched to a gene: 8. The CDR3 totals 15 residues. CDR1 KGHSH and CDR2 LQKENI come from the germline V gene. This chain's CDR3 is CASSPLDRGVNEQFF. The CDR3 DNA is TGTGCCAGCTCACCCCTTGACAGGGGTGTAAATGAGCAGTTCTTC.

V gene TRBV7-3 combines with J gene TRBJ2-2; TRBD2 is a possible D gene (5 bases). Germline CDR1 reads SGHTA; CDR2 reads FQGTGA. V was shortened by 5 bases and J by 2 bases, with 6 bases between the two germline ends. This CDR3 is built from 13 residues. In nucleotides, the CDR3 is TGTGCCAGCAGCGGGAGTAACACCGGGGAGCTGTTTTTT. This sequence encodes CASSGSNTGELFF.

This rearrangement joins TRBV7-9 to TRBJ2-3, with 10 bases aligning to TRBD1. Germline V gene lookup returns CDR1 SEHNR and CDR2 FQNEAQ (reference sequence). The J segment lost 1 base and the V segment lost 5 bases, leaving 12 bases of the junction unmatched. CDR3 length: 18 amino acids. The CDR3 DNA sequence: TGTGCCAGCAGCACGCGAAGAAGACAGGGGGCAGGCACAGATACGCAGTATTTT. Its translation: CASSTRRRQGAGTDTQYF.

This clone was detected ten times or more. The CDR3 DNA reads as TGTGCCAGCAGCTTAGTAATAAAGGGGTCTGGCTACACCTTC. It encodes CASSLVIKGSGYTF. J is TRBJ1-2 and V is TRBV7-2, with a tentative D call TRBD1 (5 bases). The V end was cut by 1 base, the J end by 7 bases, with 13 bases between. Germline V lookup: CDR1 SGHTA, CDR2 FQGNSA. The CDR3 covers 14 residues.

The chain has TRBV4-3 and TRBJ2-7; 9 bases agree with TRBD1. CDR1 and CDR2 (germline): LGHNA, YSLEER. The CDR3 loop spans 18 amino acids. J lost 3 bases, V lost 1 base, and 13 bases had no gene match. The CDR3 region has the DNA TGCGCCAGCAGCCAAGCGGCTTCTGGGACAGGGAATAGCTACGAGCAGTACTTC. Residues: CASSQAASGTGNSYEQYF.

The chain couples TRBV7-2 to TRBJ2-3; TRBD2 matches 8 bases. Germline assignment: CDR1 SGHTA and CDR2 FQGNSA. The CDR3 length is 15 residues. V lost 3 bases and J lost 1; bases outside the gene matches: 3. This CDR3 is CASSLRGAGTDTQYF. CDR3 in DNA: TGTGCCAGCAGCTTGCGGGGGGCCGGCACAGATACGCAGTATTTT. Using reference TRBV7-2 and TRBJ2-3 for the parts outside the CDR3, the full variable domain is GAGVSQSPSNKVTEKGKDVELRCDPISGHTALYWYRQSLGQGLEFLIYFQGNSAPDKSGLPSDRFSAERTGGSVSTLTIQRTQQEDSAVYLCASSLRGAGTDTQYFGPGTRLTVL.

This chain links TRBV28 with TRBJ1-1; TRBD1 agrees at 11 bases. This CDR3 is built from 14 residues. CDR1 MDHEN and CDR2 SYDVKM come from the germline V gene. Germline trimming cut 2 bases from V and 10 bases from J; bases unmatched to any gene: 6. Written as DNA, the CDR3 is TGTGCCAGCAGTTTAGGGGGACAGGGGGTGATAGCTTTCTTT. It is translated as CASSLGGQGVIAFF.

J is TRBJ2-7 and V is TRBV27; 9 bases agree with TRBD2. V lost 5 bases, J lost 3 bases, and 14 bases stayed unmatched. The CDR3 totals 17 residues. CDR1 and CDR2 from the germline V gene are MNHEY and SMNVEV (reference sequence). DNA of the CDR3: TGTGCCAGCAGTCTCGGTAGCGGGAGACCTCTGGACTACGAGCAGTACTTC. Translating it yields CASSLGSGRPLDYEQYF.

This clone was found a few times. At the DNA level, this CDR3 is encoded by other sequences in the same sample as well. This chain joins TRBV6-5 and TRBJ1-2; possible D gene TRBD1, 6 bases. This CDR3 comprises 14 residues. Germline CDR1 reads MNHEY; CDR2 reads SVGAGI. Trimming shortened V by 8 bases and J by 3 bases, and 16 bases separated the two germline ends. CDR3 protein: CASFHWGGDYGYTF. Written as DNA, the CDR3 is TGTGCCAGCTTCCACTGGGGGGGCGACTATGGCTACACCTTC.

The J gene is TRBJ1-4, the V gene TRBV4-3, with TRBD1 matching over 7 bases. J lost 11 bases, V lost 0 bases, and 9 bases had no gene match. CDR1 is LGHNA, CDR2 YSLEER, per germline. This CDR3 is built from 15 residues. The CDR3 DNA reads TGCGCCAGCAGCCAAGATACGGGGCAGGGGGGCAAACTGTTTTTT. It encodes CASSQDTGQGGKLFF.

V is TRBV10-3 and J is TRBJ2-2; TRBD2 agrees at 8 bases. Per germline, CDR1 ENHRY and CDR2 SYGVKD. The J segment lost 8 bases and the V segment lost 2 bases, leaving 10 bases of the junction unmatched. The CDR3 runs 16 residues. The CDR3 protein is CAISEEGLASSGELFF. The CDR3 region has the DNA TGTGCCATCAGTGAGGAAGGACTAGCCTCTTCTGGGGAGCTGTTTTTT.

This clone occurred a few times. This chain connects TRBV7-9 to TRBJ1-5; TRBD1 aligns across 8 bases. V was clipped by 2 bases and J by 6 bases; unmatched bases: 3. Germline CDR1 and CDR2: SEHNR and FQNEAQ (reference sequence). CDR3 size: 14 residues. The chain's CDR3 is CASSLQGAAQPQHF. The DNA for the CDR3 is TGTGCCAGCAGCTTACAGGGGGCGGCTCAGCCCCAGCATTTT.

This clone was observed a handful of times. In DNA, the CDR3 is TGTGCCAGCAGCTCACTAGCGGGGAGCACAGATACGCAGTATTTT. Translation: CASSSLAGSTDTQYF. V is TRBV28 and J is TRBJ2-3; TRBD2 agrees at 10 bases. There are 15 residues in the CDR3. In germline, CDR1 is MDHEN, CDR2 SYDVKM. V was pared by 6 bases and J by 0 bases, with 3 bases of the junction left unmatched. Full variable domain (outside the CDR3, taken from reference TRBV28 and TRBJ2-3): DVKVTQSSRYLVKRTGEKVFLECVQDMDHENMFWYRQDPGLGLRLIYFSYDVKMKEKGDIPEGYSVSREKKERFSLILESASTNQTSMYLCASSSLAGSTDTQYFGPGTRLTVL.

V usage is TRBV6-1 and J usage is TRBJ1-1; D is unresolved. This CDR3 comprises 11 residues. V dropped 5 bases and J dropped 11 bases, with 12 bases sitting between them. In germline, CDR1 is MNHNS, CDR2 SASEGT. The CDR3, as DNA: TGTGCCAGCAGTTCGAGCGTAGTGGCTTTCTTT. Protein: CASSSSVVAFF.

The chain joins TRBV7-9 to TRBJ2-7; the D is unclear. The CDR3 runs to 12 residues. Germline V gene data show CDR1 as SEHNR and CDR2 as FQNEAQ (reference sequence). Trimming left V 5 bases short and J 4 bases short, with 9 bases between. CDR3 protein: CASSLLMYEQYF. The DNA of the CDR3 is TGTGCCAGCAGCCTATTGATGTACGAGCAGTACTTC.

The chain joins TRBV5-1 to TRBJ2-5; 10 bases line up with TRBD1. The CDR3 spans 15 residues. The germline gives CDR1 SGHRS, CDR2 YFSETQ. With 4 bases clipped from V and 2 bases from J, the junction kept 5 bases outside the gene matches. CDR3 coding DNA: TGCGCCAGCAGCCGGGGACAGGGGAGGCAAGAGACCCAGTACTTC. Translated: CASSRGQGRQETQYF.

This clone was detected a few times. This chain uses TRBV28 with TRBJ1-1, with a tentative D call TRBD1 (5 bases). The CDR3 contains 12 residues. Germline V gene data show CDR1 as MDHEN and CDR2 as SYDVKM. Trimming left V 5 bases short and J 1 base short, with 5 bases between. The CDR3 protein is CASSTGNTEAFF. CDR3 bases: TGTGCCAGCAGTACAGGGAACACTGAAGCTTTCTTT.

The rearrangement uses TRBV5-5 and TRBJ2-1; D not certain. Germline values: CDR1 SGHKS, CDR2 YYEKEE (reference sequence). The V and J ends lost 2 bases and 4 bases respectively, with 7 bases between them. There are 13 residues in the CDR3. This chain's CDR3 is CASSLLQYNEQFF. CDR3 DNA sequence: TGTGCCAGCAGCTTATTGCAGTACAATGAGCAGTTCTTC.

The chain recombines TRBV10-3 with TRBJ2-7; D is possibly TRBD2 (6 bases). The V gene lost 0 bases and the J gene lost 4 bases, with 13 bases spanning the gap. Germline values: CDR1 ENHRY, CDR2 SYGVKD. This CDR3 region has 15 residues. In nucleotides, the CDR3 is TGTGCCATCAGTGAGTCGGATCTAGCGAAATACGAGCAGTACTTC. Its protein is CAISESDLAKYEQYF.

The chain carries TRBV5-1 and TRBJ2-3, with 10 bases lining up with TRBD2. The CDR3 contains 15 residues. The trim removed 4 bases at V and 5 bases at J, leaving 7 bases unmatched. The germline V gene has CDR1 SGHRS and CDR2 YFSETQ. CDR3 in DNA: TGCGCCAGCAGCCTAGCGGGGGATATTCAAGATACGCAGTATTTT. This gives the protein CASSLAGDIQDTQYF.

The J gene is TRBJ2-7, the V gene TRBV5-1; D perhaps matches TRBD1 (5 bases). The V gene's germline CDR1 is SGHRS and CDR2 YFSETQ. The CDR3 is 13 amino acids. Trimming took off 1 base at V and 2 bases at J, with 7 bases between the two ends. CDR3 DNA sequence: TGCGCCAGCAGCTTGTCCAGGGCCTACGAGCAGTACTTC. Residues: CASSLSRAYEQYF.

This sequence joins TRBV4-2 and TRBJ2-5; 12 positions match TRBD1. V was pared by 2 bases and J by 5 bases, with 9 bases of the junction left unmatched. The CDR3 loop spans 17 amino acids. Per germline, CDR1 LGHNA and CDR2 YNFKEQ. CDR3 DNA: TGTGCCAGCAGCCAAAGGGGCGGGGGACAGGGGGCTGAGACCCAGTACTTC. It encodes CASSQRGGGQGAETQYF.

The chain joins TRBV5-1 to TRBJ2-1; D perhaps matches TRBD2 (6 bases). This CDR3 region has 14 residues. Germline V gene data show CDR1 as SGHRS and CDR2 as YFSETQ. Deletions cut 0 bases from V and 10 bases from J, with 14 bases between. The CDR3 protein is CASSLVLGTDEQFF. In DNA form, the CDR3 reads TGCGCCAGCAGCTTGGTTCTGGGGACTGACGAGCAGTTCTTC.

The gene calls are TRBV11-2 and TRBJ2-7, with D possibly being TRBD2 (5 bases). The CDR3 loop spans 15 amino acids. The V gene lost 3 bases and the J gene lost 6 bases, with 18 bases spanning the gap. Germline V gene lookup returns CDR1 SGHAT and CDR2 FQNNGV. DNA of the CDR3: TGTGCCAGCAGCTTCCAACGGGGTGGGGTGGGCGAGCAGTACTTC. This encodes CASSFQRGGVGEQYF.